This T cell receptor (beta chain) was sequenced for a study of beta chain features in type 1 diabetes. This CDR3 comprises 14 residues. Per the germline V gene, CDR1 is MDHEN and CDR2 is SYDVKM. J lost 4 bases, V lost 6 bases, and 5 bases had no gene match. Expressed TCRB transcripts were sequenced after all isolated RNA was converted to cDNA. Data came from immunoSEQ multiplex PCR; TCRdb stores just in-frame clones and leaves some out. Among under 200,000 clones listed, 8.1% were seen once. This clone came up many times. The V call is TRBV28, the J call TRBJ1-2; 10 nucleotides line up with TRBD1. The clonotype was recovered from a man younger than 35 in good health. What was sequenced was central memory CD4+ T cells from blood. The CDR3 DNA reads as TGTGCCAGCAGCCCCGGACAGGGGGGCTATGGCTACACCTTC. The encoded protein is CASSPGQGGYGYTF.